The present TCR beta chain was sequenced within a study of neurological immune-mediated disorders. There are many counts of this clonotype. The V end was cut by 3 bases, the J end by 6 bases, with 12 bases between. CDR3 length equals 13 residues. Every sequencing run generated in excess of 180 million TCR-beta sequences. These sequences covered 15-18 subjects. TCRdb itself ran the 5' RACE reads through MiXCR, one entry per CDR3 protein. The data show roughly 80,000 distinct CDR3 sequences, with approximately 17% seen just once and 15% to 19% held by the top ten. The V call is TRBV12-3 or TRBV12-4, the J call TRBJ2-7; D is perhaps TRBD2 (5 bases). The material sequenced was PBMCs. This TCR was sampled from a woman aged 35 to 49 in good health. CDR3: CASSLGTRGEQYF. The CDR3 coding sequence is TGTGCCAGCAGTTTGGGAACCCGGGGCGAGCAGTACTTC.